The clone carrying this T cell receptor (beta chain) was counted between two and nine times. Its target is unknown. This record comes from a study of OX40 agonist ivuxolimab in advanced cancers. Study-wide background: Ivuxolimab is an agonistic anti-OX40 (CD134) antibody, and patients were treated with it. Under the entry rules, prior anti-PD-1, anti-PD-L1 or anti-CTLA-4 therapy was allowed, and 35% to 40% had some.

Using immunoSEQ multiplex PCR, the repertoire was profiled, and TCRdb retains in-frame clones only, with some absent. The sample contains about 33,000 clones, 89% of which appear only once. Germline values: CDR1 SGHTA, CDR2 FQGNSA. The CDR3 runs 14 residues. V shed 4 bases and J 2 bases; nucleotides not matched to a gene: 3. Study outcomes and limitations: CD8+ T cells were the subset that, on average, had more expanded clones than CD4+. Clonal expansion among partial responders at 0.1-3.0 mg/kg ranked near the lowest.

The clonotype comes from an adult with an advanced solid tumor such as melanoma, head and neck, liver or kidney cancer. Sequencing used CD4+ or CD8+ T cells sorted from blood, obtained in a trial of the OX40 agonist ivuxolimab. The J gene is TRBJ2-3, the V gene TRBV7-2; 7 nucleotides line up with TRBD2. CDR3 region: CASSWSGTTDTQYF. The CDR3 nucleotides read TGTGCCAGCAGCTGGAGCGGGACCACAGATACGCAGTATTTT. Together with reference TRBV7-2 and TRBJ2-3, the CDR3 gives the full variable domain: GAGVSQSPSNKVTEKGKDVELRCDPISGHTALYWYRQSLGQGLEFLIYFQGNSAPDKSGLPSDRFSAERTGGSVSTLTIQRTQQEDSAVYLCASSWSGTTDTQYFGPGTRLTVL.